The source of this T cell receptor beta chain is a study of blood T cell repertoires in COVID-19. Turning to the study itself: PBMCs, B-cell-depleted T cells, or T cells were the source of the cDNA or gDNA that made up the material.

The CDR3 runs to 16 residues. The V gene lost 5 bases and the J gene lost 8 bases, with 19 bases spanning the gap. In germline, CDR1 is SEHNR, CDR2 FQNEAQ (reference sequence). Generated by immunoSEQ multiplex PCR, the TCRdb table keeps only in-frame clones and is missing some. The repertoire holds about 200,000 clones, with roughly 86% as singletons. Sequencing used peripheral blood. The sequence was collected from a man in his late teens or twenties with active or convalescent COVID-19. V usage is TRBV7-9 and J usage is TRBJ1-6, with no clear D. CDR3 DNA: TGTGCCAGCAGCCGATCGGACGAGGAGGGAGATTCACCCCTCCACTTT. Translating gives CASSRSDEEGDSPLHF.